The T cell receptor beta chain under discussion was sequenced for a study of blood T cell repertoires in COVID-19. Background on the study: The samples span acute and convalescent COVID-19 from the United States, Italy and Spain. Sources were T cells, B-cell-depleted T cells, or PBMCs; the material itself was cDNA or gDNA.

The CDR3 is made up of 17 amino acids. CDR1 SGHTA and CDR2 FQGTGA come from the germline V gene. Unmatched junction bases numbered 3, after V lost 4 bases and J lost 1 base. The count of this clone is one. Per the original methods: Reference gene primers were amplified, and this amplification served to estimate nucleated cell counts. Here immunoSEQ multiplex PCR was the method, and the copy in TCRdb shows in-frame clones only, minus some. D and trimming come from the DNA, and the V and J calls and clone size come from that table. Of about 320,000 clones listed, more than 70% are singletons. Sequencing was done on a sample of peripheral blood. The clonotype was recovered from a woman between 50 and 59 years old with acute or convalescent COVID-19. The V call is TRBV7-3, the J call TRBJ2-3; 15 bases fit TRBD2. The CDR3 loop is CASSSRTSGRGTDTQYF. For the CDR3, the DNA is TGTGCCAGCAGCTCACGGACTAGCGGGAGGGGCACAGATACGCAGTATTTT.